This passage covers 24 T cell receptor beta chains from one sample sequenced in a study of Ad26.COV2.S vaccination and SARS-CoV-2 variants. Sequencing used immunoSEQ multiplex PCR; TCRdb keeps in-frame clones, though not all of them. The sample includes 500,000 or so clones, approximately 92% of them seen just once. Treatment in this sample: roughly 19 received Ad26.COV2.S at low or high dose, single or two shots; about 5 received placebo; per-sample allocation not given. All samples were drawn on day 63, counting from the first vaccine or placebo injection. This specimen was peripheral blood, taken in a trial of Ad26.COV2.S vaccine versus placebo. The receptors originated from a person between 18 and 59 years old who received the Ad26.COV2.S COVID-19 vaccine or a placebo.

The chain combines TRBV12-3 or TRBV12-4 with TRBJ2-2; no clear D gene. V was pared by 8 bases and J by 3 bases, with 7 bases between. CDR3 length: 12 residues. CDR3 sequence reads: CASGRDTGELFF. Written as DNA, the CDR3 is TGTGCCAGCGGACGGGACACCGGGGAGCTGTTTTTT.

DNA of the CDR3: TGTGCCAGCAGTGAAGAGGGGCTAGCGGGGGGGATTGAGCAGTTCTTC. Protein product: CASSEEGLAGGIEQFF. The rearrangement joins TRBV2 to TRBJ2-1; 12 bases match TRBD2. CDR3 length: 16 amino acids. Germline loops: CDR1 SNHLY, CDR2 FYNNEI. V shed 1 base, J shed 9 bases, and the junction held 7 bases outside the gene matches.

The V and J genes are TRBV28 and TRBJ1-5, with TRBD1 identical over 7 bases. Germline V CDR1 and CDR2: MDHEN, SYDVKM. The V gene end was trimmed by 4 bases and the J gene end by 5 bases; junction bases not matched to a gene: 8. The CDR3 totals 15 residues. The CDR3 sequence is CASSSPDRVHQPQHF. CDR3 sequence (DNA): TGTGCCAGCAGTTCGCCTGACAGGGTACATCAGCCCCAGCATTTT.

CDR3 sequence reads: CASSIQARNEQFF. The DNA of the CDR3 is TGTGCCAGTAGTATACAGGCACGCAATGAGCAGTTCTTC. J is TRBJ2-1 and V is TRBV19, with unresolved D. V lost 2 bases and J 6 bases, leaving 8 bases between the germline ends. The CDR3 runs 13 residues. Germline values: CDR1 LNHDA, CDR2 SQIVND (reference sequence). Looking up the rest from reference TRBV19 and TRBJ2-1 gives the full variable domain: DGGITQSPKYLFRKEGQNVTLSCEQNLNHDAMYWYRQDPGQGLRLIYYSQIVNDFQKGDIAEGYSVSREKKESFPLTVTSAQKNPTAFYLCASSIQARNEQFFGPGTRLTVL.

The chain employs TRBV4-2 and TRBJ2-4, with unresolved D. Germline CDR1 is LGHNA and CDR2 is YNFKEQ. V lost 3 bases and J 0 bases, leaving 6 bases between the germline ends. The CDR3 is 14 amino acids. The CDR3 region is CASSQRLAKNIQYF. Written as DNA, the CDR3 is TGTGCCAGCAGCCAGCGACTAGCCAAAAACATTCAGTACTTC.

This chain connects TRBV30 to TRBJ1-5, with D unclear. Trimming stripped 4 bases from V and 0 bases from J, with 13 bases between. The CDR3 consists of 15 residues. The germline CDR1 and CDR2 sequences are GTSNPN and SVGIG (reference sequence). This CDR3 reads CAWKARLGSNQPQHF. CDR3 nucleotide sequence: TGTGCCTGGAAGGCACGGTTGGGTAGCAATCAGCCCCAGCATTTT.

This clone was counted a single time. This sequence joins TRBV19 and TRBJ2-1, with 11 bases matching TRBD2. V lost 7 bases to trimming and J lost 7 bases; unmatched junction nucleotides: 15. Germline V gives CDR1 LNHDA, CDR2 SQIVND (reference sequence). The CDR3 totals 17 residues. As DNA, the CDR3 is TGTGCCAGTAACCCACTAGCGGGAGTAAAAAGGAAGAATGAGCAGTTCTTC. Its translation: CASNPLAGVKRKNEQFF.

The CDR3 region is CATSRRQRYNEQFF. DNA of the CDR3: TGTGCCACCAGCCGTAGACAGCGGTACAATGAGCAGTTCTTC. This rearrangement joins TRBV15 to TRBJ2-1, with D perhaps being TRBD1 or TRBD2 (5 bases each). In germline, CDR1 is LNHNV, CDR2 YYDKDF (reference sequence). The CDR3 is made up of 14 amino acids. The V and J ends lost 5 bases and 4 bases respectively, with 12 bases between them.

This chain connects TRBV24-1 to TRBJ2-1; D possibly corresponds to TRBD2 (6 bases). Trimming removed 5 bases at V and 7 bases at J, with 23 bases between. Per germline, CDR1 KGHDR and CDR2 SFDVKD. This CDR3 has 17 amino acids. The DNA of the CDR3 is TGTGCCACCAGTGGCGCTCTTAGCGGATCCACAAGGAATGAGCAGTTCTTC. This sequence encodes CATSGALSGSTRNEQFF.

The rearrangement links TRBV6-5 to TRBJ1-2, with TRBD1 matching 7 bases. The CDR3 loop spans 15 amino acids. The V segment lost 4 bases and the J segment 3 bases; nucleotides outside the gene matches: 8. Germline CDR1 is MNHEY and CDR2 is SVGAGI. CDR3 nucleotides: TGTGCCAGCAGTTCCCATTCGACAGGGCACTATGGCTACACCTTC. As protein: CASSSHSTGHYGYTF.

The gene calls are TRBV2 and TRBJ2-5, with D perhaps TRBD1 (6 bases). In germline, CDR1 is SNHLY, CDR2 FYNNEI. The V gene lost 6 bases and the J gene lost 1 base, with 9 bases spanning the gap. This CDR3 contains 13 residues. This CDR3 reads CASSTDSQETQYF. In nucleotides, the CDR3 is TGTGCCAGCAGCACGGACAGCCAAGAGACCCAGTACTTC.

The CDR3 sequence: CASSLFQTDTQYF. For the CDR3, the DNA is TGTGCCAGCAGCTTATTTCAGACAGATACGCAGTATTTT. This chain links TRBV7-2 with TRBJ2-3; D not certain. The CDR3 extends over 13 amino acids. Germline CDR1 and CDR2: SGHTA and FQGNSA. Trimming stripped 2 bases from V and 3 bases from J, with 6 bases between.

The chain has TRBV5-1 and TRBJ1-4; 9 nucleotides line up with TRBD1. The CDR3 loop spans 15 amino acids. Losses at the gene ends were 4 bases for V and 5 bases for J; bases not matched to a gene: 6. CDR1 and CDR2 from the germline V gene are SGHRS and YFSETQ. For the CDR3, the DNA is TGCGCCAGCAGCCCCCCCGGGACAGGGAATGAAAAACTGTTTTTT. Its translation is CASSPPGTGNEKLFF.

The chain is built from TRBV4-3 and TRBJ1-3, with D hard to call. V lost 2 bases and J lost 0, with 26 bases in between. CDR1 LGHNA and CDR2 YSLEER come from the germline V gene. The CDR3 totals 21 residues. CDR3 nucleotide sequence: TGCGCCAGCAGCCAACATACCGCAAGACCAGGACCGCTTAGCTCTGGAAACACCATATATTTT. Amino acid sequence: CASSQHTARPGPLSSGNTIYF.

V is TRBV29-1 and J is TRBJ2-2; D gene unclear. The CDR3 extends over 11 amino acids. Germline CDR1 is SQVTM and CDR2 is ANQGSEA. With 6 bases removed from V and 5 bases from J, the gap between germline ends came to 7 bases. CDR3 DNA: TGCAGCGTCCAAGGGACCGGGGAGCTGTTTTTT. Residues: CSVQGTGELFF.

The rearrangement links TRBV13 to TRBJ2-2; TRBD2 matches 7 bases. The V gene end was trimmed by 4 bases and the J gene end by 4 bases; junction bases not matched to a gene: 12. From germline, CDR1 is PRHDT and CDR2 FYEKMQ (reference sequence). This CDR3 comprises 17 residues. In DNA, the CDR3 is TGTGCCAGCAGCTCCGGATTCTCCTCTAGCGGCACCGGGGAGCTGTTTTTT. The encoded protein is CASSSGFSSSGTGELFF.

V usage is TRBV9 and J usage is TRBJ1-1; D is perhaps TRBD1 (5 bases). In germline, CDR1 is SGDLS, CDR2 YYNGEE. The V gene lost 0 bases and the J gene lost 0 bases, with 9 bases spanning the gap. This CDR3 region has 15 residues. Here the CDR3 DNA reads TGTGCCAGCAGCGTAGAAGGGGCAGTGAACACTGAAGCTTTCTTT. Its translation is CASSVEGAVNTEAFF.

The rearrangement joins TRBV21-1 to TRBJ1-3; the D call in the table, TRBD1, was not verified against the DNA. TRBV21-1 has pseudogene status. This CDR3 is built from 18 residues. The CDR3: CASSKITGEWSGGNTIYF. The CDR3 DNA is TGTGCCAGCAGCAAGATAACAGGGGAATGGTCGGGTGGAAACACCATATATTTT.

The chain combines TRBV5-5 with TRBJ1-5; D not certain. Trimming removed 3 bases from V and 1 base from J, with 14 bases in between. The CDR3 is 16 amino acids. Germline V gene lookup returns CDR1 SGHKS and CDR2 YYEKEE (reference sequence). This CDR3 is CASSWGPPASNQPQHF. The CDR3 bases are TGTGCCAGCAGCTGGGGTCCGCCGGCGAGCAATCAGCCCCAGCATTTT.

This chain links TRBV7-9 with TRBJ1-1; 9 bases are a match to TRBD1. V was pared by 5 bases and J by 3 bases, with 16 bases of the junction left unmatched. In germline, CDR1 is SEHNR, CDR2 FQNEAQ (reference sequence). The length of the CDR3 is 18 residues. The CDR3: CASSPGDRVRWWDTEAFF. Written as DNA, the CDR3 is TGTGCCAGCAGCCCGGGGGACAGGGTGAGATGGTGGGACACTGAAGCTTTCTTT.

The genes are TRBV10-3 and TRBJ1-3; D remains ambiguous. The CDR3 runs to 13 residues. Germline V lookup: CDR1 ENHRY, CDR2 SYGVKD. V was pared by 7 bases and J by 0 bases, with 7 bases between. CDR3 region: CAITADSGNTIYF. As DNA, the CDR3 is TGTGCCATCACGGCCGACTCTGGAAACACCATATATTTT.

This clone was counted between two and nine times. The chain employs TRBV27 and TRBJ1-6; weak D call: TRBD1 (5 bases). V dropped 5 bases and J dropped 6 bases, with 17 bases sitting between them. The CDR3 consists of 16 residues. CDR1 is MNHEY, CDR2 SMNVEV, per germline (reference sequence). DNA for the CDR3: TGTGCCAGCAGTAGATTAGGGAGACAGACTAATTCACCCCTCCACTTT. This sequence encodes CASSRLGRQTNSPLHF.

The J gene is TRBJ1-5, the V gene TRBV18; TRBD1 agrees at 7 bases. V lost 4 bases and J lost 4; bases outside the gene matches: 4. Germline CDR1 and CDR2: KGHSH and LQKENI. The CDR3 has 14 amino acids. In DNA form, the CDR3 reads TGTGCCAGCTCACTAGGGACAGTGAATCAGCCCCAGCATTTT. It translates to CASSLGTVNQPQHF.

The chain carries TRBV12-3 or TRBV12-4 and TRBJ1-1; D call uncertain. The V end was cut by 0 bases, the J end by 8 bases, with 10 bases between. The CDR3 contains 13 residues. In nucleotides, the CDR3 is TGTGCCAGCAGTTTAGCGCTCGGGATAGAAGCTTTCTTT. Translation gives CASSLALGIEAFF.